These T cell receptor beta chains were read from a single sample in a study of blood T cell repertoires in COVID-19. TCRdb's copy holds only in-frame clones and misses some; the assay was immunoSEQ multiplex PCR. The profile covers roughly 100,000 clones, with 65% to 80% appearing a single time and around 19% taken by the ten largest. What was sequenced was peripheral blood. The origin of the receptors is a woman aged 70-85 years with acute or convalescent COVID-19. CDR3s include the opening cysteine and the closing phenylalanine or tryptophan. Fields, in order: V gene, J gene, CDR3 protein.

V gene: TRBV18; J gene: TRBJ2-5; CDR3 protein: CASSPDSGGKTTQYF
V gene: TRBV5-1; J gene: TRBJ1-4; CDR3 protein: CASSPGQGYEKLFF
V gene: TRBV13; J gene: TRBJ1-5; CDR3 protein: CASSHRGFGQPQHF
V gene: TRBV25-1; J gene: TRBJ2-5; CDR3 protein: CASSEWGTETQYF
V gene: TRBV6-6; J gene: TRBJ1-5; CDR3 protein: CASSPLSVGGDRARHQPQHF
V gene: TRBV19; J gene: TRBJ1-6; CDR3 protein: CASQTGGGSPLHF
V gene: TRBV15; J gene: TRBJ2-2; CDR3 protein: CATSRSGTGVTGELFF
V gene: TRBV11-3; J gene: TRBJ2-1; CDR3 protein: CASSSRGSEQFF
V gene: TRBV4-1; J gene: TRBJ2-3; CDR3 protein: CASSQDKGGTDTQYF
V gene: TRBV19; J gene: TRBJ1-1; CDR3 protein: CASSASGTGHTEAFF
V gene: TRBV5-4; J gene: TRBJ2-7; CDR3 protein: CASSPSPLGGYEQYF
V gene: TRBV6-6; J gene: TRBJ1-5; CDR3 protein: CATTPGVNQPQHF
V gene: TRBV5-4; J gene: TRBJ2-5; CDR3 protein: CASSWGTGTGETQYF
V gene: TRBV7-9; J gene: TRBJ2-5; CDR3 protein: CASSFLETQYF
V gene: TRBV29-1; J gene: TRBJ2-4; CDR3 protein: CSVFYGTTRGFIQYF
V gene: TRBV7-2; J gene: TRBJ2-3; CDR3 protein: CASSLVALAGGLDTQYF
V gene: TRBV11-1; J gene: TRBJ2-3; CDR3 protein: CASSLKYQGHTDTQYF
V gene: TRBV18; J gene: TRBJ1-5; CDR3 protein: CASSLQGTGQPQHF
V gene: TRBV4-1; J gene: TRBJ1-5; CDR3 protein: CASSQAMGTGGTYSNQPQHF
V gene: TRBV19; J gene: TRBJ1-5; CDR3 protein: CASNPTGQITNQPQHF
V gene: TRBV7-9; J gene: TRBJ1-4; CDR3 protein: CASSLASRQGATNEKLFF
V gene: TRBV30; J gene: TRBJ1-2; CDR3 protein: CAWKVSGGYGYTF
V gene: TRBV9; J gene: TRBJ2-3; CDR3 protein: CASSSLQGVSTDTQYF
V gene: TRBV6-6; J gene: TRBJ2-7; CDR3 protein: CATHGRPQGYEQYF